This TCR beta chain is drawn from a study of shared clonotypes between healthy human individuals. This CDR3 contains 17 residues. Germline CDR1 and CDR2: LNHNV and YYDKDF (reference sequence). V lost 0 bases and J 4 bases, leaving 18 bases between the germline ends. In the sorted-subset replicate PCRs, approximately 200 ng DNA, some 30,000 T cell genomes, was used. The authors' processing: Filtering differed, since immunoSEQ gave only junction sequences and no quality scores. Assay: immunoSEQ multiplex PCR; the TCRdb copy retains only in-frame clones and omits some. The V and J calls and clone size come from that table; D and trimming were worked out from the DNA. The data contain roughly 2 million clones, 95% of them seen just once; the ten biggest clones take up 0.13%. The investigators split CD4+ cells into a CD45RA+ naive subset and a CD45RA-negative memory subset.

This TCR derives from a man aged 18 to 30 in good health. The sequenced sample consisted of naive CD4+ T cells sorted from blood. Sample subset: CD45RA+ positively selected. The chain is built from TRBV15 and TRBJ2-5; no definite D call. The CDR3 reads CATSREAPAILRETQYF. In DNA, the CDR3 is TGTGCCACCAGCAGAGAAGCCCCCGCTATACTGCGAGAGACCCAGTACTTC.